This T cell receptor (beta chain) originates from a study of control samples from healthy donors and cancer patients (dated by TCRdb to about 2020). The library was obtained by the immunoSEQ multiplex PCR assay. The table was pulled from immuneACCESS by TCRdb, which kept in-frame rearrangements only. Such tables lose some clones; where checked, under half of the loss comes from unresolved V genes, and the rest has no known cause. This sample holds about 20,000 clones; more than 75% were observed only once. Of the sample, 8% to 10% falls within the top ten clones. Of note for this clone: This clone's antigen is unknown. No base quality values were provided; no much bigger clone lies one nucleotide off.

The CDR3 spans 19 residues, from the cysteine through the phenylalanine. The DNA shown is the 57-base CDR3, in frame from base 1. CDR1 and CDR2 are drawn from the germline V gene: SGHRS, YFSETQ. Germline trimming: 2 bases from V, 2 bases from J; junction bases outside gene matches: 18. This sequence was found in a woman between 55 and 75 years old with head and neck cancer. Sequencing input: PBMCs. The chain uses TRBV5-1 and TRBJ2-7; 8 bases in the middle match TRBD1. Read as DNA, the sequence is TGCGCCAGCAGCTTAGAATCAGGTAGACCGGGACAGGCCACCTACGAGCAGTACTTC. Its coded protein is CASSLESGRPGQATYEQYF. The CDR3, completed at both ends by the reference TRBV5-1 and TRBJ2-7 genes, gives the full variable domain KAGVTQTPRYLIKTRGQQVTLSCSPISGHRSVSWYQQTPGQGLQFLFEYFSETQRNKGNFPGRFSGRQFSNSRSEMNVSTLELGDSALYLCASSLESGRPGQATYEQYFGPGTRLTVT.